The clone carrying this T cell receptor beta chain was detected only a few times. Its antigen is as yet unknown. This sample was included in a study of identical twins. Whole-study results and caveats: Cord blood beta clonotypes present at high abundance carried fewer insertions; no such pattern appeared in memory repertoires. With monozygotic twins, out-of-frame TCR alpha sharing exceeded what models estimated.

This CDR3 is 12 amino acids long. CDR1 is DFQATT and CDR2 is SNEGSKA in the germline V gene (reference sequence). Template switching added a universal primer site, and cDNA bore unique molecular identifiers. One entry per CDR3 protein, called by TCRdb with MiXCR from the 5' RACE reads. The sample holds approximately 600,000 distinct CDR3 sequences; 7.5% to 10% are singletons and the top ten take around 3.1%. These data also formed part of another study, on yellow fever vaccine responses in identical twins. That study reports: Twins' vaccine T cell response reportedly gave the appearance of partial convergence and partial personalization.

This receptor was taken from a woman under 30 in good health. The sequencing input was PBMCs. The genes are TRBV20-1 and TRBJ1-2; maybe TRBD1 (5 bases). Written as DNA, the CDR3 is TGCAGCGGCTGGGGGAGGAACTATGGCTACACCTTC. It yields the protein CSGWGRNYGYTF.